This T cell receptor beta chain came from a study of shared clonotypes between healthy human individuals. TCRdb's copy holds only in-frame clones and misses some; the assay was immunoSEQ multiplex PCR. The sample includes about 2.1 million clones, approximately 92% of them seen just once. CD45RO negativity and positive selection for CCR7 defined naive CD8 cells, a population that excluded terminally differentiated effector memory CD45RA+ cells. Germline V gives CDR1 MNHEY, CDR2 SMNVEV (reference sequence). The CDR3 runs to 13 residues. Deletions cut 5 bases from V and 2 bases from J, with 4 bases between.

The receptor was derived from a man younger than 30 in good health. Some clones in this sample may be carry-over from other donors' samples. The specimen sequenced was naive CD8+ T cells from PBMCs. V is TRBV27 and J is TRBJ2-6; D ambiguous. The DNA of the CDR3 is TGTGCCAGCAGTATTACTGGGGCCAACGTCCTGACTTTC. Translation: CASSITGANVLTF.